A single sample is the source of the 29 T cell receptor beta chains below, sequenced in a study of identifying expanded T cells in peripheral blood. Data came from immunoSEQ multiplex PCR; TCRdb stores just in-frame clones and leaves some out. The sample has 75,000 to 95,000 clones; about 91% are singletons. The sequenced sample was blood. All receptors come from a person aged 18-70 years in good health.

The chain carries TRBV9 and TRBJ2-1; 10 bases are shared with TRBD2. Unmatched junction bases numbered 6, after V lost 0 bases and J lost 6 bases. The CDR3 covers 16 residues. The germline V gene has CDR1 SGDLS and CDR2 YYNGEE. The CDR3 is CASSVDLVAGGNEQFF. CDR3 coding DNA: TGTGCCAGCAGCGTAGATCTTGTAGCGGGGGGCAATGAGCAGTTCTTC.

J is TRBJ2-7 and V is TRBV13; the D gene is possibly TRBD2 (6 bases). The CDR3 loop spans 12 amino acids. Trimming left V 3 bases short and J 5 bases short, with 8 bases between. Germline V gives CDR1 PRHDT, CDR2 FYEKMQ (reference sequence). CDR3 sequence reads: CASSFGGNEQYF. The DNA of the CDR3 is TGTGCCAGCAGCTTCGGAGGGAACGAGCAGTACTTC. Using reference TRBV13 and TRBJ2-7 for the parts outside the CDR3, the full variable domain is AAGVIQSPRHLIKEKRETATLKCYPIPRHDTVYWYQQGPGQDPQFLISFYEKMQSDKGSIPDRFSAQQFSDYHSELNMSSLELGDSALYFCASSFGGNEQYFGPGTRLTVT.

This clone showed up just a few times. The V and J genes are TRBV7-9 and TRBJ1-2; tentative D call: TRBD1 (6 bases). The V end was cut by 3 bases, the J end by 3 bases, with 17 bases between. The CDR3 has 16 residues. Germline assignment: CDR1 SEHNR and CDR2 FQNEAQ (reference sequence). The CDR3 region has the DNA TGTGCCAGCAGCTTCTCCCGACTAGCAGGGGACTATGGCTACACCTTC. Protein sequence: CASSFSRLAGDYGYTF.

This chain links TRBV2 with TRBJ2-4; 10 bases match TRBD2. CDR3 length: 15 residues. With V trimmed by 3 bases and J by 9 bases, 8 bases remained unmatched. Germline V lookup: CDR1 SNHLY, CDR2 FYNNEI. The CDR3 nucleotides read TGTGCCAGCAGTGATCTAGCGGGAGAGGAAGGCATTCAGTACTTC. The encoded protein is CASSDLAGEEGIQYF.

This clone was found once. This rearrangement joins TRBV4-2 to TRBJ1-3, with D possibly TRBD1 on 5 matching bases. Trimming pared 0 bases from V and 4 bases from J, leaving 13 bases between. Germline V gene data show CDR1 as LGHNA and CDR2 as YNFKEQ. The CDR3 has 16 residues. The CDR3 here is CASSQDRRVYGNTIYF. The CDR3, as DNA: TGTGCCAGCAGCCAAGATCGCAGGGTGTACGGAAACACCATATATTTT.

The CDR3 DNA is TGCGCCAGCAGCTTGGGGGACAGGGGAACTGAAGCTTTCTTT. This sequence encodes CASSLGDRGTEAFF. V gene TRBV5-1 combines with J gene TRBJ1-1, with 10 bases fitting TRBD1. CDR1 and CDR2 (germline): SGHRS, YFSETQ. This CDR3 contains 14 residues. After removal of 0 bases from V and 5 bases from J, the junction contained 1 base not matched to a gene.

This clone was detected a few times. The chain employs TRBV10-3 and TRBJ1-2; D gene unclear. Trimming left V 10 bases short and J 6 bases short, with 18 bases between. The CDR3 consists of 13 residues. From germline, CDR1 is ENHRY and CDR2 SYGVKD. CDR3 residues: CATLPGSADGYTF. The CDR3 region has the DNA TGTGCCACCCTCCCGGGGTCGGCGGATGGCTACACCTTC.

This chain links TRBV30 with TRBJ2-3; D unresolved. CDR3 size: 13 residues. The V and J ends lost 5 bases and 3 bases respectively, with 12 bases between them. Germline V CDR1 and CDR2: GTSNPN, SVGIG (reference sequence). For the CDR3, the DNA is TGTGCCTGGCGGGCAGAGCGTACAGATACGCAGTATTTT. It is translated as CAWRAERTDTQYF.

This clone appeared a few times. The chain couples TRBV7-2 to TRBJ2-7; D might be TRBD1 or TRBD2, each matching 7 bases. There are 15 residues in the CDR3. Trimming left V 2 bases short and J 3 bases short, with 14 bases between. Germline values: CDR1 SGHTA, CDR2 FQGNSA. Here the CDR3 reads CASSLQGGAGYEQYF. CDR3 nucleotide sequence: TGTGCCAGCAGCTTACAGGGGGGGGCCGGCTACGAGCAGTACTTC.

Only one count was recorded for this clone. J is TRBJ1-1 and V is TRBV10-3; 9 nucleotides match TRBD1. Germline assignment: CDR1 ENHRY and CDR2 SYGVKD. The CDR3 is 16 amino acids. V shed 11 bases and J 0 bases; nucleotides not matched to a gene: 13. CDR3 sequence (DNA): TGTGCCTCCTCCGGGACAGGGTCTATTATGAACACTGAAGCTTTCTTT. Protein sequence: CASSGTGSIMNTEAFF.

This clone was picked up one time. This chain's CDR3 is CAWRATPRSYNEQFF. The CDR3 DNA follows: TGTGCCTGGAGGGCGACACCCCGCTCCTACAATGAGCAGTTCTTC. This chain links TRBV30 with TRBJ2-1, with D unclear. CDR3 length: 15 amino acids. The ends were cut back, 3 bases at V and 0 bases at J, with 12 bases in the middle. Germline lookup yields CDR1 GTSNPN and CDR2 SVGIG (reference sequence). The whole variable domain, remainder taken from reference TRBV30 and TRBJ2-1, is SQTIHQWPATLVQPVGSPLSLECTVEGTSNPNLYWYRQAAGRGLQLLFYSVGIGQISSEVPQNLSASRPQDRQFILSSKKLLLSDSGFYLCAWRATPRSYNEQFFGPGTRLTVL.

This rearrangement joins TRBV9 to TRBJ2-1; D remains unclear. This CDR3 has 13 amino acids. V lost 4 bases, J lost 6 bases, and 11 bases lay in between. Germline V lookup: CDR1 SGDLS, CDR2 YYNGEE. The CDR3 sequence: CASSPLPGNEQFF. CDR3 bases: TGTGCCAGCAGCCCCCTCCCGGGCAATGAGCAGTTCTTC.

The chain employs TRBV7-6 and TRBJ2-1; a possible D gene is TRBD2 (6 bases). The V and J ends lost 2 bases and 0 bases respectively, with 20 bases between them. Germline CDR1 reads SGHVS; CDR2 reads FNYEAQ. This CDR3 is 19 amino acids long. The CDR3 here is CASSLYSRLVESSYNEQFF. In nucleotides, the CDR3 is TGTGCCAGCAGCTTATATAGCCGACTAGTCGAAAGCTCCTACAATGAGCAGTTCTTC.

The chain uses TRBV6-6 and TRBJ2-3; no clear D gene. The V end lost 2 bases, the J end lost 2 bases, and 5 bases lay between the germline ends. The CDR3 spans 13 residues. The germline CDR1 and CDR2 sequences are MNHNY and SVGAGI (reference sequence). CDR3 in DNA: TGTGCCAGCAGTTACGACCTCACAGATACGCAGTATTTT. Translation: CASSYDLTDTQYF.

This chain joins TRBV4-3 and TRBJ1-3; D unclear. Trimming pared 1 base from V and 0 bases from J, leaving 10 bases between. The CDR3 is made up of 16 amino acids. The germline CDR1 and CDR2 sequences are LGHNA and YSLEER. CDR3 sequence (DNA): TGCGCCAGCAGCCAAGTCGGCGGGTACTCTGGAAACACCATATATTTT. The encoded protein is CASSQVGGYSGNTIYF.

The chain recombines TRBV6-6 with TRBJ2-7, with a tentative D call TRBD1 (5 bases). Germline CDR1 MNHNY, CDR2 SVGAGI (reference sequence). The CDR3 length is 11 residues. Trimming stripped 6 bases from V and 4 bases from J, with 7 bases between. The CDR3 DNA sequence: TGTGCCAGCAGAAGACAGTACGAGCAGTACTTC. This translates into CASRRQYEQYF.

The chain's CDR3 is CASSFLSSGTYGYTF. The CDR3 bases are TGTGCCAGCAGCTTTTTGTCTTCAGGGACGTATGGCTACACCTTC. The V and J genes are TRBV5-6 and TRBJ1-2; tentatively, D is TRBD1 (5 bases). The CDR3 totals 15 residues. V lost 2 bases and J 5 bases, leaving 16 bases between the germline ends. CDR1 is SGHDT and CDR2 is YYEEEE in the germline V gene.

The V call is TRBV20-1, the J call TRBJ2-7; D uncertain. Trimming took off 4 bases at V and 4 bases at J, with 5 bases between the two ends. The CDR3 is made up of 10 amino acids. Germline V gene sequence: CDR1 DFQATT, CDR2 SNEGSKA (reference sequence). The CDR3 reads CSATGYEQYF. CDR3 nucleotide sequence: TGCAGTGCTACCGGATACGAGCAGTACTTC.

The rearrangement uses TRBV30 and TRBJ2-5; no reliable D call. V lost 5 bases, J lost 3 bases, and 7 bases lay in between. Germline V gene lookup returns CDR1 GTSNPN and CDR2 SVGIG (reference sequence). The length of the CDR3 is 11 residues. The CDR3 bases are TGTGCCTGGTCGGATAAAGAGACCCAGTACTTC. Translation: CAWSDKETQYF. The complete variable domain, with remaining parts taken from reference TRBV30 and TRBJ2-5, reads SQTIHQWPATLVQPVGSPLSLECTVEGTSNPNLYWYRQAAGRGLQLLFYSVGIGQISSEVPQNLSASRPQDRQFILSSKKLLLSDSGFYLCAWSDKETQYFGPGTRLLVL.

Of note for this clone: Other DNA sequences in this specimen translate into the identical CDR3. The chain recombines TRBV25-1 with TRBJ1-2; D is uncertain. Trimming took off 2 bases at V and 6 bases at J, with 7 bases between the two ends. The length of the CDR3 is 12 residues. Per germline, CDR1 MGHDK and CDR2 SYGVNS. CDR3 nucleotide sequence: TGTGCCAGCAGTGAAGTTAGGGATGGCTACACCTTC. Translation: CASSEVRDGYTF.

The chain carries TRBV5-1 and TRBJ2-7; 12 bases are shared with TRBD2. The CDR3 spans 14 residues. CDR1 is SGHRS, CDR2 YFSETQ, per germline. V shed 4 bases and J 4 bases; nucleotides not matched to a gene: 3. Here the CDR3 DNA reads TGCGCCAGCAGCCGGACTAGCGGGGAATACGAGCAGTACTTC. Translation gives CASSRTSGEYEQYF.

The chain combines TRBV6-5 with TRBJ2-6, with D unclear. Germline values: CDR1 MNHEY, CDR2 SVGAGI. Trimming left V 2 bases short and J 0 bases short, with 5 bases between. This CDR3 region has 15 residues. This chain's CDR3 is CASSYLVSGANVLTF. CDR3 sequence (DNA): TGTGCCAGCAGTTACCTGGTCTCTGGGGCCAACGTCCTGACTTTC.

This clone was seen once. This chain connects TRBV18 to TRBJ1-3; D call uncertain. Germline V gene data show CDR1 as KGHSH and CDR2 as LQKENI. There are 11 residues in the CDR3. V lost 5 bases and J 7 bases, leaving 6 bases between the germline ends. CDR3 protein: CASSAENTIYF. CDR3 DNA: TGTGCCAGCTCAGCCGAGAACACCATATATTTT.

V and J are TRBV11-3 and TRBJ2-5; 10 bases are shared with TRBD1. CDR1 and CDR2 from the germline V gene are SGHNT and YENEEA. The CDR3 extends over 14 amino acids. V lost 5 bases, J lost 5 bases, and 5 bases stayed unmatched. The DNA of the CDR3 is TGTGCCAGCAGCCCAGACAGGGGGCCTGAGACCCAGTACTTC. Translation: CASSPDRGPETQYF.

V is TRBV10-3 and J is TRBJ2-5; no definite D call. V was pared by 10 bases and J by 5 bases, with 17 bases between. The CDR3 consists of 13 residues. Per germline, CDR1 ENHRY and CDR2 SYGVKD. The CDR3 is CATLHPNGETQYF. The DNA for the CDR3 is TGTGCCACCTTACACCCCAACGGGGAGACCCAGTACTTC.

The chain has TRBV7-9 and TRBJ2-3, with 7 nucleotides matching TRBD1. Germline trimming cut 6 bases from V and 3 bases from J; bases unmatched to any gene: 12. The CDR3 spans 16 residues. The germline V gene encodes CDR1 SEHNR and CDR2 FQNEAQ (reference sequence). The CDR3 bases are TGTGCCAGCAGGGGGACAGACGCAGACCTTACAGATACGCAGTATTTT. Its protein is CASRGTDADLTDTQYF.

The J gene is TRBJ1-6, the V gene TRBV30, with a possible D match to TRBD1 (6 bases). There are 14 residues in the CDR3. Trimming shortened V by 0 bases and J by 11 bases, and 14 bases separated the two germline ends. Germline V gene sequence: CDR1 GTSNPN, CDR2 SVGIG (reference sequence). For the CDR3, the DNA is TGTGCCTGGAGTGTACAGGGTAAAGAGCCACCCCTCCACTTT. It encodes CAWSVQGKEPPLHF.

This clone appeared a single time. This chain connects TRBV7-3 to TRBJ2-2; no definite D call. Germline CDR1 SGHTA, CDR2 FQGTGA. V was pared by 2 bases and J by 4 bases, with 5 bases between. This CDR3 is 13 amino acids long. CDR3 bases: TGTGCCAGCAGCTTATTCTCCACCGGGGAGCTGTTTTTT. It translates to CASSLFSTGELFF.

Regarding this clone: One end of the junction fails to match germline, which may point to a read error. The rearrangement links TRBV6-6 to TRBJ2-7; D call uncertain. CDR1 and CDR2 from the germline V gene are MNHNY and SVGAGI (reference sequence). The CDR3 consists of 12 residues. The CDR3 region has the DNA TGTGCCAGCAGTTACTCTTTGGACGCCGCGAACTTC. Translation: CASSYSLDAANF.